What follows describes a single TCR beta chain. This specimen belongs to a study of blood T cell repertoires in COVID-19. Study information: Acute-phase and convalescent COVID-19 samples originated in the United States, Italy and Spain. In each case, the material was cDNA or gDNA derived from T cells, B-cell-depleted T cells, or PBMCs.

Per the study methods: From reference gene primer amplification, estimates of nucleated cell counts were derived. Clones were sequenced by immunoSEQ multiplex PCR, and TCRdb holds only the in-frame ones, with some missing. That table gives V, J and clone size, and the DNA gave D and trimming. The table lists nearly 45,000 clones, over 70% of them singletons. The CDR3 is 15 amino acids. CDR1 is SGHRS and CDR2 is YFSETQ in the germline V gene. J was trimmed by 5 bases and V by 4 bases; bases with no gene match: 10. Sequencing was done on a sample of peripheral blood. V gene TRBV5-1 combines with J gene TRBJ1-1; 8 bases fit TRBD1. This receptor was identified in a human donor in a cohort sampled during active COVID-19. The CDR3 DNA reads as TGCGCCAGCAGCCCTTCGACAGGGGTGACGACTGAAGCTTTCTTT. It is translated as CASSPSTGVTTEAFF.